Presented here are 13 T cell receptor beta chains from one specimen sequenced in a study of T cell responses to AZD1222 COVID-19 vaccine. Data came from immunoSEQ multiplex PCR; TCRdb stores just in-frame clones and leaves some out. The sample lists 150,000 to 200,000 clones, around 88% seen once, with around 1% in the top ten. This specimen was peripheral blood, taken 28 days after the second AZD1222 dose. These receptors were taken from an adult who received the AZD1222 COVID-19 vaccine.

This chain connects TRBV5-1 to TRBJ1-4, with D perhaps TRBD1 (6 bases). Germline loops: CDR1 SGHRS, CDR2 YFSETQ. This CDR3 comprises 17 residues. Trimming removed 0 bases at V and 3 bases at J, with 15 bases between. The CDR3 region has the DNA TGCGCCAGCAGCTTGGGAGGGGGGCTACTGTCTAATGAAAAACTGTTTTTT. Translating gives CASSLGGGLLSNEKLFF.

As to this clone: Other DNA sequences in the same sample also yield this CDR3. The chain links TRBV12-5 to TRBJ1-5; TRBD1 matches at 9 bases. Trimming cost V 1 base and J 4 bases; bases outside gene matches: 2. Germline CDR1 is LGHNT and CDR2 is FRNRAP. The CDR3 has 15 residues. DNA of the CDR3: TGTGCTAGTGGTTTGGGGACAGGGGTGAATCAGCCCCAGCATTTT. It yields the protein CASGLGTGVNQPQHF.

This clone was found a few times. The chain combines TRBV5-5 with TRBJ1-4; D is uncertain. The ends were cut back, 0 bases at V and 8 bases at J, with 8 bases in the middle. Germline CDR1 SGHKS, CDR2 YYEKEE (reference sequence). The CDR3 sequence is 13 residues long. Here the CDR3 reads CASSLGPQEKLFF. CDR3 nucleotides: TGTGCCAGCAGCTTGGGCCCGCAAGAAAAACTGTTTTTT.

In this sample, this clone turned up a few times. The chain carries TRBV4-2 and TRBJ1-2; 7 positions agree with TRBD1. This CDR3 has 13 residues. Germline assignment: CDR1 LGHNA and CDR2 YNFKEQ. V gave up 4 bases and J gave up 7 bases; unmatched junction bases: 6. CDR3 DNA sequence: TGTGCCAGCAGCCGTGAGGGGGCAGGTGGCTACACCTTC. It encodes CASSREGAGGYTF.

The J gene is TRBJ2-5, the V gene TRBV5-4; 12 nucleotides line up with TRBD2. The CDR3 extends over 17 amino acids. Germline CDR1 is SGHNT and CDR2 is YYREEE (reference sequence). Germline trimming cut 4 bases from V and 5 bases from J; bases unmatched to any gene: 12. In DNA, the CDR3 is TGTGCCAGCAGCATAAGACTAGCGGGGGCCTCGGGGGAGACCCAGTACTTC. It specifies CASSIRLAGASGETQYF.

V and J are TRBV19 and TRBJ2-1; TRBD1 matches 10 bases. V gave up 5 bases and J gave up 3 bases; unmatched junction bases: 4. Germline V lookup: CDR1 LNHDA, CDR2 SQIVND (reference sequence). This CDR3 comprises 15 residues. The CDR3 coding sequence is TGTGCCAGTAGTCCCGGACAGGGGGTCTACAATGAGCAGTTCTTC. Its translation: CASSPGQGVYNEQFF.

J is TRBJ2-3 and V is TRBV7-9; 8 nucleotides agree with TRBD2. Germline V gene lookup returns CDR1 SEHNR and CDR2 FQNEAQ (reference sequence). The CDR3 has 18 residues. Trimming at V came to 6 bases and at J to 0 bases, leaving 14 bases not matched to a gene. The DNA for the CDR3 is TGTGCCAGCAGACTAGGAGAGGTCCAGCGGGGGAGCACAGATACGCAGTATTTT. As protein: CASRLGEVQRGSTDTQYF.

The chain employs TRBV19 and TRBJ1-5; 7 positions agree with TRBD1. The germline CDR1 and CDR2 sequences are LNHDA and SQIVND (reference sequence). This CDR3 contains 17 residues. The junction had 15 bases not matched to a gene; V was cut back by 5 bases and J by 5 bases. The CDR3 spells CASSPRQGIIPHQPQHF. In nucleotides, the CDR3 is TGTGCCAGTAGTCCTCGACAGGGAATTATCCCTCATCAGCCCCAGCATTTT.

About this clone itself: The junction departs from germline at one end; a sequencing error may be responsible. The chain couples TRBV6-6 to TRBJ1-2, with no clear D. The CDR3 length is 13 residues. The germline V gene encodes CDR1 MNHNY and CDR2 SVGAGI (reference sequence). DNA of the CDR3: TGTGCCAGCAAGGGTGCGACGACGCATGGCTGCACCTTC. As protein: CASKGATTHGCTF.

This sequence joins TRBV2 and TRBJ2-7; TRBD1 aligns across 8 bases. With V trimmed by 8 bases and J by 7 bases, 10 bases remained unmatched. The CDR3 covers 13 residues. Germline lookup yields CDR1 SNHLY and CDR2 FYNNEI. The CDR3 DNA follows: TGTGCCAGCTATCGGCAGGGGGCGCTAGAGCAGTACTTC. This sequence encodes CASYRQGALEQYF.

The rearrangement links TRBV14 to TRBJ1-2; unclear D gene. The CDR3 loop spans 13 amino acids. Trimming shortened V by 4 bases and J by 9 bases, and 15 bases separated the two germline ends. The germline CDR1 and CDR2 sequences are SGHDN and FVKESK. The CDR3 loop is CASSPRAGISYTF. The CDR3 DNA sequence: TGTGCCAGCAGCCCTCGGGCGGGGATCAGCTACACCTTC. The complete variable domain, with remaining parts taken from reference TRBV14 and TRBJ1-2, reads EAGVTQFPSHSVIEKGQTVTLRCDPISGHDNLYWYRRVMGKEIKFLLHFVKESKQDESGMPNNRFLAERTGGTYSTLKVQPAELEDSGVYFCASSPRAGISYTFGSGTRLTVV.

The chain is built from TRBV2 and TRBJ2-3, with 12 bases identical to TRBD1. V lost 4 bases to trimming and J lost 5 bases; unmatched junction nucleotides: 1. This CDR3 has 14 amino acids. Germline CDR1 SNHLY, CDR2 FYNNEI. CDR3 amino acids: CASSGDRGQDTQYF. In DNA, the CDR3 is TGTGCCAGCAGTGGGGACAGGGGGCAAGATACGCAGTATTTT. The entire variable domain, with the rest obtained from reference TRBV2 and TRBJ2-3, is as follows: EPEVTQTPSHQVTQMGQEVILRCVPISNHLYFYWYRQILGQKVEFLVSFYNNEISEKSEIFDDQFSVERPDGSNFTLKIRSTKLEDSAMYFCASSGDRGQDTQYFGPGTRLTVL.

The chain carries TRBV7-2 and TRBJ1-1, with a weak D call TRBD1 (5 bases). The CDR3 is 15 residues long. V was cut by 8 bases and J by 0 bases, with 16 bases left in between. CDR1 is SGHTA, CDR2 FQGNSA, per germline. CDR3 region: CASVNPGFMNTEAFF. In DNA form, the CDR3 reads TGTGCCAGCGTAAACCCAGGGTTCATGAACACTGAAGCTTTCTTT.